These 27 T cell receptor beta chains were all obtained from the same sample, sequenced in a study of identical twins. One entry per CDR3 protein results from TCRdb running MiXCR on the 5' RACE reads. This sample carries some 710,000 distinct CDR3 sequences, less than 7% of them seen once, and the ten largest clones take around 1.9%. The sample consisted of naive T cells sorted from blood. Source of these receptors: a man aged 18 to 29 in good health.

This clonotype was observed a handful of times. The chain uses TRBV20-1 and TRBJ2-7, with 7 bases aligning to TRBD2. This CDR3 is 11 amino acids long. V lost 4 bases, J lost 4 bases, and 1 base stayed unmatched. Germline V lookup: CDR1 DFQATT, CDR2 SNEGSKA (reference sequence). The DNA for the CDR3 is TGCAGTGCTATGCGGGGGTACGAGCAGTACGTC. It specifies CSAMRGYEQYV.

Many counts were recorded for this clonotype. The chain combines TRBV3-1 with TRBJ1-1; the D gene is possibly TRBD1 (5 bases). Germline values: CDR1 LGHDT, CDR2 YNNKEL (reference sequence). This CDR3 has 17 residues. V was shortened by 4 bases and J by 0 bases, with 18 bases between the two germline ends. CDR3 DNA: TGTGCCAGCAGCCCGGTGAGGGCAGGGATCATGAACACTGAAGCTTTCTTT. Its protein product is CASSPVRAGIMNTEAFF.

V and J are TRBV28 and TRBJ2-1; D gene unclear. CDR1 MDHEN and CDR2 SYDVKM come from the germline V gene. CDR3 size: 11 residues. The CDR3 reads CEKATYNEQFF. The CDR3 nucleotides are TGTGAAAAAGCCACCTACAATGAGCAGTTCTTC.

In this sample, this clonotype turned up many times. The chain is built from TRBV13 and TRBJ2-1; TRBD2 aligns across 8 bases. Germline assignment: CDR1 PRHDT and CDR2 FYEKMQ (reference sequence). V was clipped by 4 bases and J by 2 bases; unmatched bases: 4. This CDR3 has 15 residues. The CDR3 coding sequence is TGTGCCAGCAGCTCTACTAGCGGTCCCTACAATGAGCAGTTCTTC. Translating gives CASSSTSGPYNEQFF.

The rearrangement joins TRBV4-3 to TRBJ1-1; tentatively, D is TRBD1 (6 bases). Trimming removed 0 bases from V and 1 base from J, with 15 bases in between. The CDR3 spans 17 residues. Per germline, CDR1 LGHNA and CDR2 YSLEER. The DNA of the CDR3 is TGCGCCAGCAGCCAAGAGAGGCGGAGCAGGGGGAACACTGAAGCTTTCTTT. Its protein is CASSQERRSRGNTEAFF.

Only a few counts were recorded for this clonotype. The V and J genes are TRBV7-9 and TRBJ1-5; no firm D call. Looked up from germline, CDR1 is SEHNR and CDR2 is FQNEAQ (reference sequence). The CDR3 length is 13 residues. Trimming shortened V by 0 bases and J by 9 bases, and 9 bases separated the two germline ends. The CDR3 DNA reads TGTGCCAGCAGCTTAGCCGAGCGTGGGCCCCAGCATTTT. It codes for CASSLAERGPQHF.

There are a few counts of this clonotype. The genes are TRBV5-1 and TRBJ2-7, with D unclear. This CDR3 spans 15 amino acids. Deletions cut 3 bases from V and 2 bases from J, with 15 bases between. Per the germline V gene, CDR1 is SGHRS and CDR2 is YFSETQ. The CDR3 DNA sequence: TGCGCCAGCAGCTGGGTCACGTCCAACACCTACGAGCAGTACGTC. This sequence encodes CASSWVTSNTYEQYV.

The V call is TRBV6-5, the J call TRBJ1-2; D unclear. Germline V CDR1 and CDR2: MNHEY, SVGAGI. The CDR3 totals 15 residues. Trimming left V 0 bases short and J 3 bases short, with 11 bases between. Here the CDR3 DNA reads TGTGCCAGCAGTTACTCCGCGCGACCGGACTATGGCTACACCTTC. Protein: CASSYSARPDYGYTF.

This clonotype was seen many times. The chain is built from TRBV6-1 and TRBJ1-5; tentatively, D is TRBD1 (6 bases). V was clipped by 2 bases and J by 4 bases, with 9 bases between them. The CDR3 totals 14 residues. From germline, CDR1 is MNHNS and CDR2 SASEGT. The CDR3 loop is CASSEQGPNQPQHF. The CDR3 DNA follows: TGTGCCAGCAGTGAACAGGGGCCTAATCAGCCCCAGCATTTT.

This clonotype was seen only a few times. The CDR3 nucleotides are TGTGCCAGCAGCTACATAAACACTGAAGCTTTCTTT. Protein sequence: CASSYINTEAFF. The chain couples TRBV5-5 to TRBJ1-1, with D unclear. Per germline, CDR1 SGHKS and CDR2 YYEKEE (reference sequence). This CDR3 comprises 12 residues. V lost 3 bases and J lost 2, with 5 bases in between. The variable domain in full, with the rest retrieved from reference TRBV5-5 and TRBJ1-1, is DAGVTQSPTHLIKTRGQQVTLRCSPISGHKSVSWYQQVLGQGPQFIFQYYEKEERGRGNFPDRFSARQFPNYSSELNVNALLLGDSALYLCASSYINTEAFFGQGTRLTVV.

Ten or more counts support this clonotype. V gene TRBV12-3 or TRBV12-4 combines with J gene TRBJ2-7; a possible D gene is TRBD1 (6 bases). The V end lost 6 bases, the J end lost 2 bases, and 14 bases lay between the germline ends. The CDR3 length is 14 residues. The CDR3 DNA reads TGTGCCAGCAGCACAGGGTTGAGTACCTACGAGCAGTACTTC. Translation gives CASSTGLSTYEQYF.

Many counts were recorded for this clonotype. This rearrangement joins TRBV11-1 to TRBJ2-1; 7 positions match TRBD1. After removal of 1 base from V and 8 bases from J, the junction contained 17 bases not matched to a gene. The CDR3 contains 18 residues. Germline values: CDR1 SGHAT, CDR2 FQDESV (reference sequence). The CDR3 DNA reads TGTGCCAGCAGCTTAGTCCCCAGAACAGGGGTGGCCTCAGATGAGCAGTTCTTC. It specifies CASSLVPRTGVASDEQFF. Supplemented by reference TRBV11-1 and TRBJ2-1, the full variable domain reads EAEVAQSPRYKITEKSQAVAFWCDPISGHATLYWYRQILGQGPELLVQFQDESVVDDSQLPKDRFSAERLKGVDSTLKIQPAELGDSAMYLCASSLVPRTGVASDEQFFGPGTRLTVL.

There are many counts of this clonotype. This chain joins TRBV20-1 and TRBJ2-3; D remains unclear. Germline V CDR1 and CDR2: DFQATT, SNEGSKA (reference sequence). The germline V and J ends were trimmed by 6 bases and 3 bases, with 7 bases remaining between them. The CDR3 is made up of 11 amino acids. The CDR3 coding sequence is TGCAGTGCGCTCAAAACAGATACGCAGTATTTT. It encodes CSALKTDTQYF.

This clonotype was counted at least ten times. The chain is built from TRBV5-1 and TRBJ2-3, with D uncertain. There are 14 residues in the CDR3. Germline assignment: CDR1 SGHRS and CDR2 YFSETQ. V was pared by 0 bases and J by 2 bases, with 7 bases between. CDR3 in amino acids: CASSLDMVTDTQYF. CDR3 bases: TGCGCCAGCAGCTTGGATATGGTCACAGATACGCAGTATTTT.

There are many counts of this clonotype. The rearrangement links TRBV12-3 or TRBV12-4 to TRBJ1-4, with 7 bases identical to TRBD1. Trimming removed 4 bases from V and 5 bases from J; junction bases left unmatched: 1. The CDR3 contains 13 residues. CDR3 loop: CASSSGQNEKLFF. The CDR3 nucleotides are TGTGCCAGCAGTTCGGGACAGAATGAAAAACTGTTTTTT.

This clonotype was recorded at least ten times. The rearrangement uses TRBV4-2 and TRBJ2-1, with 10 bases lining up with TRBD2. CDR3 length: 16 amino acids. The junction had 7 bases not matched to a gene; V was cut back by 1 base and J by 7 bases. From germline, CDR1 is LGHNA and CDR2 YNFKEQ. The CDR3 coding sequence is TGTGCCAGCAGCCAAGTGGCCCAGCGGGAGGGAAATGAGCAGTTCTTC. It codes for CASSQVAQREGNEQFF.

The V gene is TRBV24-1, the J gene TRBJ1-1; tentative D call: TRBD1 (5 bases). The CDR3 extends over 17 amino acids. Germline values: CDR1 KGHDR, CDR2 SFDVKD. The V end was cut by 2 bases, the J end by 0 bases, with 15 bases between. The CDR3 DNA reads TGTGCCACCAGTGATTCTCGGACACAGAAGATGAACACTGAAGCTTTCTTT. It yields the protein CATSDSRTQKMNTEAFF.

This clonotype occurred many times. This CDR3 reads CAIIAPNTGELFF. For the CDR3, the DNA is TGTGCCATCATAGCGCCGAACACCGGGGAGCTGTTTTTT. The chain carries TRBV10-3 and TRBJ2-2; tentative D call: TRBD2 (5 bases). The V gene lost 7 bases and the J gene lost 0 bases, with 6 bases spanning the gap. From germline, CDR1 is ENHRY and CDR2 SYGVKD. The CDR3 runs 13 residues.

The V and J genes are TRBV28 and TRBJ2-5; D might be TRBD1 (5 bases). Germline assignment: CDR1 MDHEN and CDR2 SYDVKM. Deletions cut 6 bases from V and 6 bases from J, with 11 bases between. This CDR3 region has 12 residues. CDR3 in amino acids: CASRQVGKTQYF. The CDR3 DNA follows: TGTGCCAGCAGACAGGTTGGAAAGACCCAGTACTTC.

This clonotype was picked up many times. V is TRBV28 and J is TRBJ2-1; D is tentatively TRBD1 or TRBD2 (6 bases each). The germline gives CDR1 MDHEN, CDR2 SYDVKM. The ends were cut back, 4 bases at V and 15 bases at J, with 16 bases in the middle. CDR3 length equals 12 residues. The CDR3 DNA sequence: TGTGCCAGCAGTTCTGCGGGACATAGGGGGTTCTTC. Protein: CASSSAGHRGFF.

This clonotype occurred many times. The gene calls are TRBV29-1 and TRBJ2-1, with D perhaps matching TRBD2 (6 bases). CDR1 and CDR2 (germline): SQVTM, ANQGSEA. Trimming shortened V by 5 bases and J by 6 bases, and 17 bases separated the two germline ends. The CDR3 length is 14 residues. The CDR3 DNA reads TGCAGCGTTTCCCTCGGGACTGGCCCCAATGAGCAGTTCTTC. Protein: CSVSLGTGPNEQFF.

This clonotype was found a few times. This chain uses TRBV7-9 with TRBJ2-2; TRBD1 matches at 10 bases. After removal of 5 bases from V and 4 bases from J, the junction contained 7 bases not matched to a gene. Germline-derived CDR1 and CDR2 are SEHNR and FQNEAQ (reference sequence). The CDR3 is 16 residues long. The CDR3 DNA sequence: TGTGCCAGCAGCCCGACAGGGACAGGGGTCACCGGGGAGCTGTTTTTT. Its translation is CASSPTGTGVTGELFF.

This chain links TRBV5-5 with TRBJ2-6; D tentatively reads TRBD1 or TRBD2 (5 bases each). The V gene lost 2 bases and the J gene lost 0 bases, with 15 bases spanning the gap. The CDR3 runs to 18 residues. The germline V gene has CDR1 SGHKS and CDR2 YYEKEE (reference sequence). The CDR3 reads CASSFVGTYGSGANVLTF. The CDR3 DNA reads TGTGCCAGCAGCTTCGTGGGGACGTACGGCTCTGGGGCCAACGTCCTGACTTTC.

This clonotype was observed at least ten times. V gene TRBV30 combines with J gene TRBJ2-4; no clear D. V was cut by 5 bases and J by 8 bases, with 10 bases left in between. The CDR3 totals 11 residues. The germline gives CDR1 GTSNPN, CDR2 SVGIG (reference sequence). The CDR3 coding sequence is TGTGCCTGGGGGGTCGGTTACATTCAGTACTTC. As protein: CAWGVGYIQYF.

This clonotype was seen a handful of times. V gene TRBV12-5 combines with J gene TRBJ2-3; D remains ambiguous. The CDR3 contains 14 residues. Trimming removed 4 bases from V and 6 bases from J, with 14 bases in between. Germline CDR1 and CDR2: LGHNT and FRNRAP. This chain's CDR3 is CASGSGLLWDTQYF. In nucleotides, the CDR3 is TGTGCTAGTGGTTCCGGTCTGCTGTGGGATACGCAGTATTTT.

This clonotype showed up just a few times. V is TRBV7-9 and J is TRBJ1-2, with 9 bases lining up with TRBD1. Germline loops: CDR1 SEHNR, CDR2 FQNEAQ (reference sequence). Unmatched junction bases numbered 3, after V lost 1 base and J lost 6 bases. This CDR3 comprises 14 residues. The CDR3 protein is CASSLVQGANGYTF. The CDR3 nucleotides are TGTGCCAGCAGCTTAGTACAGGGGGCGAATGGCTACACCTTC.

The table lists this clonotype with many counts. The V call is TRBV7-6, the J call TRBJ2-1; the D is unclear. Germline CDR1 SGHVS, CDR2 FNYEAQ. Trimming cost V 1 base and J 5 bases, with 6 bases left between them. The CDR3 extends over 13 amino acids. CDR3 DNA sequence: TGTGCCAGCAGCTTAGAGCCTAACAATGAGCAGTTCTTC. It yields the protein CASSLEPNNEQFF.